This T cell receptor (beta chain) was sequenced during a study of blood T cells in healthy people across ages. Study at large: There was about one barcoded beta molecule captured by template switching per two T cells.

A second about 7 to 11 cycle PCR used barcoded and J-beta primers. All samples yielded 3 million or more CDR3-containing paired-end reads. From the 5' RACE reads, TCRdb called clonotypes with MiXCR, one entry per CDR3 protein. Of about 670,000 distinct CDR3 sequences in the sample, 40% to 65% were seen once. The CDR3 is 15 residues long. V gave up 4 bases and J gave up 6 bases; unmatched junction bases: 4. Germline lookup yields CDR1 KGHDR and CDR2 SFDVKD. Study-wide results and caveats: Estimates based on one million T cells were treated as lower bounds.

The people who gave samples were healthy Caucasians from Russia, aged about 6 to 100. With respect to this clonotype: Its antigen is not identified.

This receptor was taken from a woman older than 75 in good health. Specimen: blood. This chain links TRBV24-1 with TRBJ2-2; 10 nucleotides agree with TRBD1. In DNA form, the CDR3 reads TGTGCCACCAGTGACCTCGGACAGGGGGCCGGGGAGCTGTTTTTT. Residues: CATSDLGQGAGELFF.